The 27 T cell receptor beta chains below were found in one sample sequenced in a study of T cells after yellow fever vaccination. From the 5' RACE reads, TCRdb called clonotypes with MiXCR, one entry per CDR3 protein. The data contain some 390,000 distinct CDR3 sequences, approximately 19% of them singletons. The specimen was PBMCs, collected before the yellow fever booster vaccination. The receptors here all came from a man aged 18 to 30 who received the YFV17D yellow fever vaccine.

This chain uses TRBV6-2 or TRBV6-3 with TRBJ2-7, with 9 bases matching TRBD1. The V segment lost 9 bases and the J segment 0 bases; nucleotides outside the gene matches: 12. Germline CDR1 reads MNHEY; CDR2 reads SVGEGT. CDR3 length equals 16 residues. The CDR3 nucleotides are TGTGCCAGTTGCAGTTATGGGACAGGGAGCTCCTACGAGCAGTACTTC. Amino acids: CASCSYGTGSSYEQYF.

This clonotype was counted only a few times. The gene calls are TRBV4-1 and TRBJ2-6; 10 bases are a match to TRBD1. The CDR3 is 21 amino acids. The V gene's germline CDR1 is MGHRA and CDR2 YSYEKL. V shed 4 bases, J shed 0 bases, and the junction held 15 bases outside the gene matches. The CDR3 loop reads CASSRSGDRGASHSGANVLTF. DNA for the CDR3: TGCGCCAGCAGCCGATCGGGGGACAGGGGTGCTAGTCACTCTGGGGCCAACGTCCTGACTTTC.

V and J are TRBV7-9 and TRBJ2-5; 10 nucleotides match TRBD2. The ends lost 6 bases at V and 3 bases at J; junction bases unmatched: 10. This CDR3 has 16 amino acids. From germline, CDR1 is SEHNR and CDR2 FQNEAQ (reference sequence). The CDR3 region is CASSYERGGRKETQYF. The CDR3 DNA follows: TGTGCCAGCAGTTATGAGCGGGGGGGCCGCAAAGAGACCCAGTACTTC.

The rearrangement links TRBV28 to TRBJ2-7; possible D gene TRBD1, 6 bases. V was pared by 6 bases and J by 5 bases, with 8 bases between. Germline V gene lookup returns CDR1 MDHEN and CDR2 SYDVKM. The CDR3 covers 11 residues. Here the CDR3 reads CASRSGDEQYF. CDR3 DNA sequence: TGTGCCAGCAGATCAGGGGACGAGCAGTACTTC.

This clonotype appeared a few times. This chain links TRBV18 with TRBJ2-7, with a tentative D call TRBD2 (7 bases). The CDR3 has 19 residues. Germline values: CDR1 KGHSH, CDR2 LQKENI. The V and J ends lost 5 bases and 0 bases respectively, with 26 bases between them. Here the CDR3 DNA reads TGTGCCAGCTCAAAGGTGGGGGACGGCGGGGGCTCTAGCTCCTACGAGCAGTACTTC. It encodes CASSKVGDGGGSSSYEQYF.

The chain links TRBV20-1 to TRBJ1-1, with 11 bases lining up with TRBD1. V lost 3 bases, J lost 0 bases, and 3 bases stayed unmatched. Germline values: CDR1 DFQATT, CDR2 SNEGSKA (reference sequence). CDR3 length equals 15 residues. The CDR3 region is CSARGDRGMNTEAFF. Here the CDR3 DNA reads TGCAGTGCTAGGGGGGACAGGGGGATGAACACTGAAGCTTTCTTT.

CDR3 sequence (DNA): TGCAGTGCCCTGGCGGCCTATAGCAATCAGCCCCAGCATTTT. This translates into CSALAAYSNQPQHF. The chain carries TRBV20-1 and TRBJ1-5; D unclear. Trimming stripped 6 bases from V and 0 bases from J, with 12 bases between. CDR3 length: 14 residues. Germline CDR1 reads DFQATT; CDR2 reads SNEGSKA (reference sequence).

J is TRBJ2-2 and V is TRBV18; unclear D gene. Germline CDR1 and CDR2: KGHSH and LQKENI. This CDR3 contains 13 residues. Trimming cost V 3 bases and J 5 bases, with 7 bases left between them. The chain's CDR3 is CASSPLRTGELFF. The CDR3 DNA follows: TGTGCCAGCTCACCTCTAAGGACCGGGGAGCTGTTTTTT.

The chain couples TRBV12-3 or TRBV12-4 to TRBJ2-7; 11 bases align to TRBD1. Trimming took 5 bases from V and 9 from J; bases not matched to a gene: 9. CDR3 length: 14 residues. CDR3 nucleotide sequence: TGTGCCAGCAGTCCCGGACAGGGGGCGACCGGGCAGTACTTC. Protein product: CASSPGQGATGQYF.

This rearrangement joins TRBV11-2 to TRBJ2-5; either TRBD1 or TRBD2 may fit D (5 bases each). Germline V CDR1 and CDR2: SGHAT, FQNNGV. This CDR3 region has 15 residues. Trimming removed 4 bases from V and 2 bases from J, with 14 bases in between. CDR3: CASSSGRLQQETQYF. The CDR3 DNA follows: TGTGCCAGCAGCTCAGGGAGACTACAACAAGAGACCCAGTACTTC.

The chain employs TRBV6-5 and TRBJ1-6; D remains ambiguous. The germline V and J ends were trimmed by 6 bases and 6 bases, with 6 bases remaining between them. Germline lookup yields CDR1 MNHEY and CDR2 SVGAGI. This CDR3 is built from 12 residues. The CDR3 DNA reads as TGTGCCAGCAGCGACGGTAATTCACCCCTCCACTTT. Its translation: CASSDGNSPLHF.

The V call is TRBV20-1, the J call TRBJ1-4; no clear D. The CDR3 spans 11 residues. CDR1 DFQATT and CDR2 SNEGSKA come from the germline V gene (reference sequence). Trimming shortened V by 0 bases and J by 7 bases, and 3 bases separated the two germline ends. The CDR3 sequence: CSARDREKLFF. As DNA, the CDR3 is TGCAGTGCTAGAGATCGTGAAAAACTGTTTTTT.

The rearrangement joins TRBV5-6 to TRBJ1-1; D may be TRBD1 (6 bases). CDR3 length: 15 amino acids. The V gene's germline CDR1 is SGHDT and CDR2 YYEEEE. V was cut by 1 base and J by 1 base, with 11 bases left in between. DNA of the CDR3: TGTGCCAGCAGCTTGATAGGGGGGCCGAACACTGAAGCTTTCTTT. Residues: CASSLIGGPNTEAFF.

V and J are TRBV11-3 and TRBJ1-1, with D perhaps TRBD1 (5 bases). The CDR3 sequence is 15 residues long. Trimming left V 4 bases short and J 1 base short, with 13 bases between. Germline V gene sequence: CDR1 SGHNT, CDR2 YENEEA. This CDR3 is CASSSTGTENTEAFF. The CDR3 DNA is TGTGCCAGCAGCTCAACCGGGACGGAGAACACTGAAGCTTTCTTT.

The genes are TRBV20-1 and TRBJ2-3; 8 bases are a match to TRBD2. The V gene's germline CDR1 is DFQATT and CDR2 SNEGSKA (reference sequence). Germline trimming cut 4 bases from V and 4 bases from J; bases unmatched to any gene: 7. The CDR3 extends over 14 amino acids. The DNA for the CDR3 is TGCAGTGCTACCTCCGGGGGGGCCGCAGATACGCAGTATTTT. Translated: CSATSGGAADTQYF.

The CDR3 loop reads CASSYVGTEGVYGYTF. In DNA form, the CDR3 reads TGTGCCAGCAGTTACGTCGGGACGGAGGGAGTCTATGGCTACACCTTC. This chain connects TRBV6-5 to TRBJ1-2; maybe TRBD1 (5 bases). This CDR3 has 16 residues. The germline V gene encodes CDR1 MNHEY and CDR2 SVGAGI. The V and J ends lost 2 bases and 4 bases respectively, with 17 bases between them.

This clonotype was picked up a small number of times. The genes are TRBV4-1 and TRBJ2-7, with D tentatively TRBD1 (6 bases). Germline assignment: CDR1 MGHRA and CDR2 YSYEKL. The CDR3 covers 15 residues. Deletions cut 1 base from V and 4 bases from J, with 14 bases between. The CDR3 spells CASSQAYDRKYEQYF. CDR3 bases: TGCGCCAGCAGCCAAGCCTACGACAGGAAGTACGAGCAGTACTTC.

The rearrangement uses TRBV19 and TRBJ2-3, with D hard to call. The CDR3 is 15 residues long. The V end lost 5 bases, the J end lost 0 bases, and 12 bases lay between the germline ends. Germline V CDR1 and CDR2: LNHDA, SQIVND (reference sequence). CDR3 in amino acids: CASSGTEASTDTQYF. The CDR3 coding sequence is TGTGCCAGTAGTGGCACAGAGGCTAGCACAGATACGCAGTATTTT.

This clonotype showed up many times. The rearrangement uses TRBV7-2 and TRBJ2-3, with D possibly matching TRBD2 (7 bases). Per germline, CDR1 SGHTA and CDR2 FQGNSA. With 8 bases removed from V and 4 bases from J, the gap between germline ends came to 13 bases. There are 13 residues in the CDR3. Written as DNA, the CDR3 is TGTGCCAGCCGGGGGGCTAGCCCAGATACGCAGTATTTT. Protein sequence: CASRGASPDTQYF.

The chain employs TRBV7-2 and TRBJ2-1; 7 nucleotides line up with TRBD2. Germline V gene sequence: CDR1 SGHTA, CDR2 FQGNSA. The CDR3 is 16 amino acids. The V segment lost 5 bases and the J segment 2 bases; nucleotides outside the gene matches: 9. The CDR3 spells CASSTSASGAYNEQFF. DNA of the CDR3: TGTGCCAGCAGCACTTCTGCTAGCGGTGCCTACAATGAGCAGTTCTTC.

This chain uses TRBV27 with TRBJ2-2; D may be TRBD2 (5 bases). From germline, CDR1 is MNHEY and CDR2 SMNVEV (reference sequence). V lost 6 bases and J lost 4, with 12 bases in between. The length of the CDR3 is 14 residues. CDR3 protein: CASRGAAPTGELFF. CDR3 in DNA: TGTGCCAGCAGGGGAGCCGCTCCCACCGGGGAGCTGTTTTTT.

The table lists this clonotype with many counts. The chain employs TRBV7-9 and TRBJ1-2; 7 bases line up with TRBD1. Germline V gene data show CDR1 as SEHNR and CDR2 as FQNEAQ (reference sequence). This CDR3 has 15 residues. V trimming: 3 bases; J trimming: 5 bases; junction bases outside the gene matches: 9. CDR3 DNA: TGTGCCAGCAGCTTTGGGAGAGGGGGCGCTTATGGCTACACCTTC. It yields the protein CASSFGRGGAYGYTF.

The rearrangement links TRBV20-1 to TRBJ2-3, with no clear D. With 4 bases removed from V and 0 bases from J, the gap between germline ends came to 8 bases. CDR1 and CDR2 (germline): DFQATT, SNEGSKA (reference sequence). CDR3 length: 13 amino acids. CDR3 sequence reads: CSATRSSTDTQYF. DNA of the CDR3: TGCAGTGCTACCAGGTCTAGCACAGATACGCAGTATTTT.

The CDR3 loop is CASSPRDRPSTDTQYF. CDR3 bases: TGTGCCAGCAGCCCCCGCGACCGCCCTAGCACAGATACGCAGTATTTT. The rearrangement uses TRBV11-2 and TRBJ2-3; D gene uncertain. V was shortened by 5 bases and J by 0 bases, with 15 bases between the two germline ends. Looked up from germline, CDR1 is SGHAT and CDR2 is FQNNGV. CDR3 length: 16 amino acids. Complete variable domain (other parts from reference TRBV11-2 and TRBJ2-3): EAGVAQSPRYKIIEKRQSVAFWCNPISGHATLYWYQQILGQGPKLLIQFQNNGVVDDSQLPKDRFSAERLKGVDSTLKIQPAKLEDSAVYLCASSPRDRPSTDTQYFGPGTRLTVL.

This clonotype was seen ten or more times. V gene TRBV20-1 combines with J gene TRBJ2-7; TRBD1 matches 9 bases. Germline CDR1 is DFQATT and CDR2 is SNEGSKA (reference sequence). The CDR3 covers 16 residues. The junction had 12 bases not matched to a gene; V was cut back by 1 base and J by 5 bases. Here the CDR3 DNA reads TGCAGTGCTAGAGCACCCCCGGGACAGGGTCCTCACGAGCAGTACTTC. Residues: CSARAPPGQGPHEQYF.

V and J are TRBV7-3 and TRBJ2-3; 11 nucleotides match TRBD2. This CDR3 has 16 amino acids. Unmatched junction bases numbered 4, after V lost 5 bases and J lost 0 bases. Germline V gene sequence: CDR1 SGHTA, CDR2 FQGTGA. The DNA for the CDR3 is TGTGCCAGCAGCAAAACTAGCGGGGGTAGCACAGATACGCAGTATTTT. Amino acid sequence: CASSKTSGGSTDTQYF. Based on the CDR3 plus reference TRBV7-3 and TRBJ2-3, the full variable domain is GAGVSQTPSNKVTEKGKYVELRCDPISGHTALYWYRQSLGQGPEFLIYFQGTGAADDSGLPNDRFFAVRPEGSVSTLKIQRTERGDSAVYLCASSKTSGGSTDTQYFGPGTRLTVL.

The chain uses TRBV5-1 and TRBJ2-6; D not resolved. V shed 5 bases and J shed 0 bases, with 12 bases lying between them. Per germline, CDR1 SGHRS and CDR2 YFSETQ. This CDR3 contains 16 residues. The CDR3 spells CASSFSPSSGANVLTF. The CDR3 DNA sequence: TGCGCCAGCAGTTTTAGTCCCTCCTCTGGGGCCAACGTCCTGACTTTC.